Shown below are 15 T cell receptor beta chains from a single sample sequenced in a study of CD8+ T cells in alopecia areata. Treatment of the sample: oral pan-JAK inhibitor, 5-10 mg twice daily. Extracted RNA was reverse transcribed, and the resulting cDNA served as sequencing template. The table came from immunoSEQ multiplex PCR; TCRdb's copy has only in-frame clones and leaves some out. This table holds some 180,000 clones, 40% to 65% found once. The specimen was CD8+ T cells sorted from blood, collected at week 24, from a patient treated with tofacitinib. These TCRs come from a human donor with alopecia areata.

In this sample, this clone turned up a few times. V is TRBV25-1 and J is TRBJ2-5; D ambiguous. Trimming shortened V by 0 bases and J by 1 base, and 6 bases separated the two germline ends. This CDR3 contains 14 residues. Germline loops: CDR1 MGHDK, CDR2 SYGVNS. The CDR3 is CASSEYYTQETQYF. In DNA form, the CDR3 reads TGTGCCAGCAGTGAATATTACACCCAAGAGACCCAGTACTTC. Combining the CDR3 with reference TRBV25-1 and TRBJ2-5 gives the whole variable domain EADIYQTPRYLVIGTGKKITLECSQTMGHDKMYWYQQDPGMELHLIHYSYGVNSTEKGDLSSESTVSRIRTEHFPLTLESARPSHTSQYLCASSEYYTQETQYFGPGTRLLVL.

The chain couples TRBV6-5 to TRBJ2-3; D may correspond to TRBD1 or TRBD2 (5 bases each). The V gene lost 8 bases and the J gene lost 2 bases, with 14 bases spanning the gap. The CDR3 loop spans 14 amino acids. CDR1 is MNHEY and CDR2 is SVGAGI in the germline V gene. The DNA for the CDR3 is TGTGCCAGCCGGGACCCCGGGTTCACAGATACGCAGTATTTT. Protein sequence: CASRDPGFTDTQYF.

J is TRBJ1-2 and V is TRBV4-3; 10 nucleotides line up with TRBD1. Germline V CDR1 and CDR2: LGHNA, YSLEER. J lost 2 bases, V lost 0 bases, and 3 bases had no gene match. The CDR3 is 16 amino acids. DNA of the CDR3: TGCGCCAGCAGCCAAGATGGGACAGGGGAGAACTATGGCTACACCTTC. Protein sequence: CASSQDGTGENYGYTF.

The chain combines TRBV4-3 with TRBJ1-2, with D possibly matching TRBD1 (5 bases). The CDR3 covers 14 residues. V was cut by 4 bases and J by 2 bases, with 11 bases left in between. From germline, CDR1 is LGHNA and CDR2 YSLEER. The CDR3 bases are TGCGCCAGCAGCCCAGACAGTGCGAACTATGGCTACACCTTC. Translation: CASSPDSANYGYTF.

This clone was detected only a few times. This sequence joins TRBV27 and TRBJ2-5; tentative D call: TRBD2 (5 bases). Germline-derived CDR1 and CDR2 are MNHEY and SMNVEV (reference sequence). V lost 8 bases and J lost 0, with 13 bases in between. This CDR3 spans 14 amino acids. CDR3 nucleotide sequence: TGTGCCAGCCTTATAGGACTCTACCAAGAGACCCAGTACTTC. It specifies CASLIGLYQETQYF.

The chain links TRBV28 to TRBJ1-4; D is undetermined. The V gene's germline CDR1 is MDHEN and CDR2 SYDVKM. V was shortened by 8 bases and J by 8 bases, with 21 bases between the two germline ends. The CDR3 covers 15 residues. CDR3: CASGVVELEAEKLFF. The CDR3 bases are TGTGCCAGCGGGGTTGTGGAACTGGAGGCGGAAAAACTGTTTTTT. The full variable domain, its missing parts supplied by reference TRBV28 and TRBJ1-4, is DVKVTQSSRYLVKRTGEKVFLECVQDMDHENMFWYRQDPGLGLRLIYFSYDVKMKEKGDIPEGYSVSREKKERFSLILESASTNQTSMYLCASGVVELEAEKLFFGSGTQLSVL.

This chain connects TRBV29-1 to TRBJ1-1; perhaps TRBD1 as D (6 bases). The CDR3 loop spans 14 amino acids. V gave up 1 base and J gave up 0 bases, with 9 bases separating them. Germline CDR1 reads SQVTM; CDR2 reads ANQGSEA. The CDR3 coding sequence is TGCAGCGTTGAAGCGGGGGGCATGAACACTGAAGCTTTCTTT. This gives the protein CSVEAGGMNTEAFF.

The genes are TRBV4-3 and TRBJ2-7; 10 nucleotides agree with TRBD1. Trimming took 0 bases from V and 3 from J; bases not matched to a gene: 5. CDR1 is LGHNA, CDR2 YSLEER, per germline. CDR3 length equals 16 residues. The CDR3 region has the DNA TGCGCCAGCAGCCAAGATGCGACAGGGGGCTTCTACGAGCAGTACTTC. This sequence encodes CASSQDATGGFYEQYF.

V usage is TRBV15 and J usage is TRBJ1-1, with D perhaps matching TRBD1 (6 bases). Germline V gene sequence: CDR1 LNHNV, CDR2 YYDKDF (reference sequence). V was shortened by 1 base and J by 1 base, with 7 bases between the two germline ends. The CDR3 consists of 14 residues. The CDR3 protein is CATSRGTENTEAFF. The CDR3 nucleotides are TGTGCCACCAGCAGAGGGACAGAGAACACTGAAGCTTTCTTT.

The chain couples TRBV5-1 to TRBJ1-1; D gene ambiguous. V was cut by 4 bases and J by 2 bases, with 21 bases left in between. The CDR3 spans 17 residues. CDR1 SGHRS and CDR2 YFSETQ come from the germline V gene. CDR3 nucleotide sequence: TGCGCCAGCAGCATTTATAATCCAGGTGCTCGTAACACTGAAGCTTTCTTT. It translates to CASSIYNPGARNTEAFF.

This clone was recorded a few times. Other nucleotide sequences from this sample produce the same CDR3. Here the CDR3 reads CAISERGPYEQYF. CDR3 DNA sequence: TGTGCCATCAGTGAGCGGGGTCCTTACGAGCAGTACTTC. The rearrangement uses TRBV10-3 and TRBJ2-7; D is possibly TRBD2 (5 bases). Germline CDR1 is ENHRY and CDR2 is SYGVKD. There are 13 residues in the CDR3. V was shortened by 2 bases and J by 4 bases, with 9 bases between the two germline ends.

This clone was seen once. The chain combines TRBV4-1 with TRBJ1-5, with D maybe TRBD1 (5 bases). This CDR3 has 14 amino acids. V lost 0 bases and J lost 4, with 7 bases in between. Germline assignment: CDR1 MGHRA and CDR2 YSYEKL. DNA for the CDR3: TGCGCCAGCAGCCAAGACAGGGCGAATCAGCCCCAGCATTTT. It specifies CASSQDRANQPQHF.

Only one count was recorded for this clone. The chain carries TRBV11-2 and TRBJ2-1, with D uncertain. Germline V gene data show CDR1 as SGHAT and CDR2 as FQNNGV. Trimming took off 1 base at V and 4 bases at J, with 11 bases between the two ends. The CDR3 length is 15 residues. The CDR3 region has the DNA TGTGCCAGCAGCTTAGGCCGGGCGGAGTACAATGAGCAGTTCTTC. It is translated as CASSLGRAEYNEQFF.

This sequence joins TRBV2 and TRBJ1-5; D unresolved. There are 12 residues in the CDR3. Looked up from germline, CDR1 is SNHLY and CDR2 is FYNNEI. The ends were cut back, 8 bases at V and 7 bases at J, with 12 bases in the middle. CDR3 amino acids: CASRQIGQPQHF. DNA for the CDR3: TGTGCCAGCCGTCAAATTGGACAGCCCCAGCATTTT.

This clone has a handful of counts. V and J are TRBV27 and TRBJ2-4, with a weak D call TRBD2 (6 bases). Per the germline V gene, CDR1 is MNHEY and CDR2 is SMNVEV (reference sequence). Trimming removed 3 bases from V and 9 bases from J, with 6 bases in between. The CDR3 spans 11 residues. For the CDR3, the DNA is TGTGCCAGCAGTTTCGGGGGCATTCAGTACTTC. Translated: CASSFGGIQYF.